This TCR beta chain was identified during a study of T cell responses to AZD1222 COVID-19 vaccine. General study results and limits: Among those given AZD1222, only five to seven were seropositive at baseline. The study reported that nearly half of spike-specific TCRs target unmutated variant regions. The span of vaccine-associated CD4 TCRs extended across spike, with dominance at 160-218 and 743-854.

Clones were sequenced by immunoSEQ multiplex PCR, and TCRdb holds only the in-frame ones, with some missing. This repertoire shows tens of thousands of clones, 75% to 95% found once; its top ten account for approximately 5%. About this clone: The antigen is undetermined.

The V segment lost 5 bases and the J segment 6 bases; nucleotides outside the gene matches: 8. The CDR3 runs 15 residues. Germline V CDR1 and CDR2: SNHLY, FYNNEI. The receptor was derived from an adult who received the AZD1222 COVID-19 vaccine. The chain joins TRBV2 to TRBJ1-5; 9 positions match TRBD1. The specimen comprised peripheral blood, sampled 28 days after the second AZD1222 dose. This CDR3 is CASSSDRGVGQPQHF. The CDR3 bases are TGTGCCAGCAGTTCCGACAGGGGGGTTGGTCAGCCCCAGCATTTT.